This entry lists 23 T cell receptor beta chains sequenced from one sample in a study of chemoradiotherapy in HPV16-positive cancers. This table comes from immunoSEQ multiplex PCR, and its TCRdb copy is limited to in-frame clones, with some not included. The sample lists some 9,600 clones; more than 70% were seen once. The material was blood, obtained from a patient who underwent chemoradiotherapy. These receptors were taken from a human donor with HPV-associated anogenital cancer.

The chain recombines TRBV9 with TRBJ2-7; possibly TRBD2 for D (6 bases). Germline V gene data show CDR1 as SGDLS and CDR2 as YYNGEE. Trimming cost V 3 bases and J 3 bases, with 13 bases left between them. This CDR3 is 14 amino acids long. This chain's CDR3 is CASSAQPGDYEQYF. The CDR3 DNA reads TGTGCCAGCAGCGCCCAGCCGGGAGACTACGAGCAGTACTTC. The whole variable domain, filled in from reference TRBV9 and TRBJ2-7, reads DSGVTQTPKHLITATGQRVTLRCSPRSGDLSVYWYQQSLDQGLQFLIQYYNGEERAKGNILERFSAQQFPDLHSELNLSSLELGDSALYFCASSAQPGDYEQYFGPGTRLTVT.

The chain recombines TRBV5-4 with TRBJ1-2; D ambiguous. Looked up from germline, CDR1 is SGHNT and CDR2 is YYREEE (reference sequence). V lost 0 bases to trimming and J lost 5 bases, with 8 bases between them. The length of the CDR3 is 13 residues. CDR3 nucleotides: TGTGCCAGCAGCTTGGGGACGGAATATGGCTACACCTTC. Encoded protein: CASSLGTEYGYTF.

Only one count was recorded for this clone. The V gene is TRBV10-3, the J gene TRBJ2-2; no definite D call. The CDR3 runs 13 residues. Trimming cost V 5 bases and J 6 bases, with 10 bases left between them. The germline V gene has CDR1 ENHRY and CDR2 SYGVKD. The CDR3 DNA follows: TGTGCCATCAGTCTGCAGAAGGCCGGGGAGCTGTTTTTT. Translation gives CAISLQKAGELFF.

The chain couples TRBV2 to TRBJ2-5; D ambiguous. This CDR3 has 10 amino acids. V was pared by 9 bases and J by 1 base, with 3 bases between. Germline V gives CDR1 SNHLY, CDR2 FYNNEI. CDR3 loop: CARSQETQYF. The CDR3 DNA sequence: TGTGCCAGGTCCCAAGAGACCCAGTACTTC.

This clone has a single count. V usage is TRBV7-7 and J usage is TRBJ2-2; TRBD1 might be the D (5 bases). Germline values: CDR1 SSHAT, CDR2 FNYEAQ (reference sequence). V was trimmed by 1 base and J by 5 bases, leaving 8 bases between them. This CDR3 region has 14 residues. CDR3 in amino acids: CASSLEGWTGELFF. DNA for the CDR3: TGTGCCAGCAGCTTAGAGGGGTGGACCGGGGAGCTGTTTTTT.

The chain uses TRBV28 and TRBJ1-1; D perhaps matches TRBD1 (5 bases). V shed 4 bases and J shed 5 bases, with 14 bases lying between them. The CDR3 length is 14 residues. Germline CDR1 is MDHEN and CDR2 is SYDVKM. CDR3 nucleotides: TGTGCCAGCAGTTCGGACAACCGAGGGACTGAAGCTTTCTTT. This codes for CASSSDNRGTEAFF.

V usage is TRBV6-6 and J usage is TRBJ2-5; possible D gene TRBD1, 6 bases. V shed 5 bases and J shed 5 bases, with 9 bases lying between them. The germline gives CDR1 MNHNY, CDR2 SVGAGI (reference sequence). The CDR3 runs 12 residues. The CDR3 loop is CASSPGAETQYF. The CDR3 DNA reads as TGTGCCAGCAGTCCAGGGGCGGAGACCCAGTACTTC.

The chain combines TRBV5-1 with TRBJ2-7; a weak D match, TRBD1 (6 bases). From germline, CDR1 is SGHRS and CDR2 YFSETQ. The V end lost 4 bases, the J end lost 3 bases, and 8 bases lay between the germline ends. The CDR3 has 12 amino acids. The CDR3 region is CASSRDNYEQYF. As DNA, the CDR3 is TGCGCCAGCAGCAGGGACAACTACGAGCAGTACTTC. The full variable domain, with the rest looked up from reference TRBV5-1 and TRBJ2-7, is KAGVTQTPRYLIKTRGQQVTLSCSPISGHRSVSWYQQTPGQGLQFLFEYFSETQRNKGNFPGRFSGRQFSNSRSEMNVSTLELGDSALYLCASSRDNYEQYFGPGTRLTVT.

The count of this clone is one. The rearrangement uses TRBV19 and TRBJ1-5, with 10 bases that match TRBD1. This CDR3 comprises 14 residues. The J segment lost 2 bases and the V segment lost 7 bases, leaving 2 bases of the junction unmatched. Per germline, CDR1 LNHDA and CDR2 SQIVND (reference sequence). The DNA of the CDR3 is TGTGCCAGTATGGGGACAGGGGGCAATCAGCCCCAGCATTTT. Amino acid sequence: CASMGTGGNQPQHF.

The V and J genes are TRBV6-6 and TRBJ1-1, with 8 bases identical to TRBD1. Germline V lookup: CDR1 MNHNY, CDR2 SVGAGI (reference sequence). V lost 4 bases to trimming and J lost 0 bases; unmatched junction nucleotides: 7. This CDR3 contains 16 residues. CDR3 protein: CASSSANRGMNTEAFF. DNA of the CDR3: TGTGCCAGCAGTTCCGCGAACAGGGGGATGAACACTGAAGCTTTCTTT.

V usage is TRBV4-2 and J usage is TRBJ2-1; TRBD1 matches at 7 bases. Germline CDR1 and CDR2: LGHNA and YNFKEQ. The CDR3 loop spans 15 amino acids. The V segment lost 4 bases and the J segment 7 bases; nucleotides outside the gene matches: 10. CDR3 nucleotides: TGTGCCAGCAGCCGACAGGGCGACAGGGTAAATGAGCAGTTCTTC. It yields the protein CASSRQGDRVNEQFF.

The gene calls are TRBV7-3 and TRBJ2-7, with TRBD2 matching 7 bases. This CDR3 has 15 amino acids. Germline V gives CDR1 SGHTA, CDR2 FQGTGA. Losses at the gene ends were 5 bases for V and 4 bases for J; bases not matched to a gene: 11. CDR3 amino acids: CASSQGGDLGYEQYF. DNA of the CDR3: TGTGCCAGCAGCCAGGGAGGGGATCTTGGGTACGAGCAGTACTTC.

The CDR3 DNA reads as TGCGCCAGCAGCCCCCTCGGGGGGGCGCGGGGCTACACCTTC. Protein sequence: CASSPLGGARGYTF. The J gene is TRBJ1-2, the V gene TRBV5-1; perhaps TRBD1 as D (6 bases). V shed 4 bases and J shed 8 bases, with 18 bases lying between them. This CDR3 has 14 amino acids. Germline V lookup: CDR1 SGHRS, CDR2 YFSETQ.

The J gene is TRBJ1-2, the V gene TRBV14; no clear D. The CDR3 length is 12 residues. The germline gives CDR1 SGHDN, CDR2 FVKESK. Trimming left V 4 bases short and J 8 bases short, with 11 bases between. DNA for the CDR3: TGTGCCAGCAGCCGAACAATTAACGGCTACACCTTC. It specifies CASSRTINGYTF.

V is TRBV15 and J is TRBJ1-4; D is uncertain. Trimming left V 4 bases short and J 8 bases short, with 17 bases between. Germline lookup yields CDR1 LNHNV and CDR2 YYDKDF (reference sequence). This CDR3 contains 15 residues. CDR3 amino acids: CATSTRLLGREKLFF. The CDR3 nucleotides are TGTGCCACCAGCACCAGACTGCTGGGGAGAGAAAAACTGTTTTTT. The complete variable domain, with remaining parts taken from reference TRBV15 and TRBJ1-4, reads DAMVIQNPRYQVTQFGKPVTLSCSQTLNHNVMYWYQQKSSQAPKLLFHYYDKDFNNEADTPDNFQSRRPNTSFCFLDIRSPGLGDTAMYLCATSTRLLGREKLFFGSGTQLSVL.

CDR3 nucleotide sequence: TGTGCCAGTAGTACCGGGAAGGCCAATCAGCCCCAGCATTTT. Its translation is CASSTGKANQPQHF. The chain is built from TRBV19 and TRBJ1-5; the D is unclear. The germline V and J ends were trimmed by 4 bases and 3 bases, with 10 bases remaining between them. CDR1 LNHDA and CDR2 SQIVND come from the germline V gene (reference sequence). There are 14 residues in the CDR3. The complete variable domain, with remaining parts taken from reference TRBV19 and TRBJ1-5, reads DGGITQSPKYLFRKEGQNVTLSCEQNLNHDAMYWYRQDPGQGLRLIYYSQIVNDFQKGDIAEGYSVSREKKESFPLTVTSAQKNPTAFYLCASSTGKANQPQHFGDGTRLSIL.

The chain links TRBV12-5 to TRBJ2-2, with D perhaps assigned TRBD1 or TRBD2 (5 bases each). The V end lost 5 bases, the J end lost 8 bases, and 15 bases lay between the germline ends. CDR3 length equals 14 residues. In germline, CDR1 is LGHNT, CDR2 FRNRAP. The CDR3 DNA reads TGTGCTAGTGGTCCCCAGGGAAGAGGGGGGGAGCTGTTTTTT. Protein product: CASGPQGRGGELFF. The full variable domain, its missing parts supplied by reference TRBV12-5 and TRBJ2-2, is DARVTQTPRHKVTEMGQEVTMRCQPILGHNTVFWYRQTMMQGLELLAYFRNRAPLDDSGMPKDRFSAEMPDATLATLKIQPSEPRDSAVYFCASGPQGRGGELFFGEGSRLTVL.

The chain carries TRBV2 and TRBJ1-1; D is possibly TRBD1 (6 bases). V was cut by 8 bases and J by 1 base, with 8 bases left in between. Germline V CDR1 and CDR2: SNHLY, FYNNEI. The CDR3 contains 12 residues. DNA for the CDR3: TGTGCCAGCTGGACAGAGAACACTGAAGCTTTCTTT. The encoded protein is CASWTENTEAFF.

The V call is TRBV29-1, the J call TRBJ1-1; 9 bases align to TRBD1. Germline loops: CDR1 SQVTM, CDR2 ANQGSEA. The CDR3 loop spans 13 amino acids. Unmatched junction bases numbered 3, after V lost 6 bases and J lost 1 base. This CDR3 reads CSVTTGGNTEAFF. CDR3 nucleotides: TGCAGCGTCACGACAGGGGGGAACACTGAAGCTTTCTTT.

The V call is TRBV7-3, the J call TRBJ2-7; 10 bases align to TRBD1. The V gene end was trimmed by 5 bases and the J gene end by 6 bases; junction bases not matched to a gene: 10. The germline CDR1 and CDR2 sequences are SGHTA and FQGTGA. The CDR3 sequence is 15 residues long. The CDR3 reads CASSLTPGQGTEQYF. The CDR3 bases are TGTGCCAGCAGCCTCACGCCGGGACAGGGGACCGAGCAGTACTTC.

This chain links TRBV11-2 with TRBJ1-5; D not certain. The CDR3 has 13 amino acids. The germline V and J ends were trimmed by 4 bases and 5 bases, with 9 bases remaining between them. From germline, CDR1 is SGHAT and CDR2 FQNNGV. In DNA, the CDR3 is TGTGCCAGCAGCTCCGGACCATATCAGCCCCAGCATTTT. This codes for CASSSGPYQPQHF.

The gene calls are TRBV5-4 and TRBJ2-2; D may correspond to TRBD1 or TRBD2 (6 bases each). V gave up 0 bases and J gave up 3 bases, with 9 bases separating them. There are 15 residues in the CDR3. Looked up from germline, CDR1 is SGHNT and CDR2 is YYREEE (reference sequence). The CDR3 is CASSLGGADTGELFF. In DNA, the CDR3 is TGTGCCAGCAGCTTGGGGGGGGCGGACACCGGGGAGCTGTTTTTT.

The J gene is TRBJ1-2, the V gene TRBV7-9, with 9 bases lining up with TRBD1. This CDR3 spans 14 amino acids. The ends lost 3 bases at V and 8 bases at J; junction bases unmatched: 7. Germline V gene sequence: CDR1 SEHNR, CDR2 FQNEAQ (reference sequence). The CDR3: CASSLGTGYLGYTF. DNA of the CDR3: TGTGCCAGCAGCTTGGGGACAGGGTATTTAGGCTACACCTTC.